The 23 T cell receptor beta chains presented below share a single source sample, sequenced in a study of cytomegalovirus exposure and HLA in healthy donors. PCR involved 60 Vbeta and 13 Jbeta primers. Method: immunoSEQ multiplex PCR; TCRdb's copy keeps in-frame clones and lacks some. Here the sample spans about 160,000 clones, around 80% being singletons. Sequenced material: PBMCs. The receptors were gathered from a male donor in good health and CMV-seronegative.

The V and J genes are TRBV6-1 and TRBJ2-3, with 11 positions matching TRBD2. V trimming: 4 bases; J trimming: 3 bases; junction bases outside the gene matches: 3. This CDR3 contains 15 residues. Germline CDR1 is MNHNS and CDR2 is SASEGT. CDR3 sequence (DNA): TGTGCCAGCAGTGGGCGACTAGCGGGGACAGATACGCAGTATTTT. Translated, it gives CASSGRLAGTDTQYF.

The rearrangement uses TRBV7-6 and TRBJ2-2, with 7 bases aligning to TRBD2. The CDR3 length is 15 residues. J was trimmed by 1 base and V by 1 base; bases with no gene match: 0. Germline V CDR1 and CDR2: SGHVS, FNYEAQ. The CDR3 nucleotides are TGTGCCAGCAGCTTAGGCGGGGGGAACACCGGGGAGCTGTTTTTT. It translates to CASSLGGGNTGELFF.

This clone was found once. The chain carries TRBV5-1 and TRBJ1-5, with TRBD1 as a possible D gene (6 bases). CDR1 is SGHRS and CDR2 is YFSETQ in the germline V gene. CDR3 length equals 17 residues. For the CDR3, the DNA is TGCCCCACCACCCGCTGCTGGACAGACTATAGCAATCAGCCCCAGCATTTT. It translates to CPTTRCWTDYSNQPQHF.

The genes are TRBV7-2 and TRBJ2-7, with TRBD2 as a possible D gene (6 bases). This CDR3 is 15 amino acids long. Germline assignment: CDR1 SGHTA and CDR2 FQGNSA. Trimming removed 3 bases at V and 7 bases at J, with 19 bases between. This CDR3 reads CASSFRSDDGGEQYF. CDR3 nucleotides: TGTGCCAGCAGCTTTAGGAGCGACGATGGGGGGGAGCAGTACTTC.

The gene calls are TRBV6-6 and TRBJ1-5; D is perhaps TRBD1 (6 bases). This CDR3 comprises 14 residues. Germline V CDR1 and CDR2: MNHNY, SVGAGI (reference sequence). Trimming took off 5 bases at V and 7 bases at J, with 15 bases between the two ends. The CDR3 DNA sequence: TGTGCCAGCAGTCCTGGGGGCCCACCGCAGCCCCAGCATTTT. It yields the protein CASSPGGPPQPQHF.

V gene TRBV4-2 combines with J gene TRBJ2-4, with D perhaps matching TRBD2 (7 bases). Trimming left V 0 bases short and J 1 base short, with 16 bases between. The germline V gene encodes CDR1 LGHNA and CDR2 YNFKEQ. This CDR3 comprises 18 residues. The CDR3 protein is CASSQDNWGGAAKNIQYF. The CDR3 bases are TGTGCCAGCAGCCAAGATAATTGGGGGGGGGCCGCCAAAAACATTCAGTACTTC.

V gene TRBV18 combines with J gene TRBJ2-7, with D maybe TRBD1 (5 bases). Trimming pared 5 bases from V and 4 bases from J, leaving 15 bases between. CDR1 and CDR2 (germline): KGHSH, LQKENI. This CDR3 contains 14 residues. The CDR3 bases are TGTGCCAGCTCAGCACGGACGGACACATACGAGCAGTACTTC. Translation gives CASSARTDTYEQYF.

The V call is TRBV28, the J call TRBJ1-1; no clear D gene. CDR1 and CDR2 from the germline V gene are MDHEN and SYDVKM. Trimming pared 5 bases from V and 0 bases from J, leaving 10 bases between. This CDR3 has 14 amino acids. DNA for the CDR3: TGTGCCAGCAGTATAGCTCAGATGAACACTGAAGCTTTCTTT. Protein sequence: CASSIAQMNTEAFF.

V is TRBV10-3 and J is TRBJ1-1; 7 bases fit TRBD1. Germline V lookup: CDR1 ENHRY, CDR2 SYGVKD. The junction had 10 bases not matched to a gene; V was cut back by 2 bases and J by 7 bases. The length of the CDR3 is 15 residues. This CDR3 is CAISEPDRDRDEAFF. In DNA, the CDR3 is TGTGCCATCAGTGAGCCTGACAGGGATCGGGATGAAGCTTTCTTT.

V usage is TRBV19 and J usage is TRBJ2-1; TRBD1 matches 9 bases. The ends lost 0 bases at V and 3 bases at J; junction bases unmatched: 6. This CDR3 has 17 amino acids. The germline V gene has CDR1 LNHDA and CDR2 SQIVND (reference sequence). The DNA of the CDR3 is TGTGCCAGTAGTATAGATCCTGGGACAGGGTTCTACAATGAGCAGTTCTTC. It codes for CASSIDPGTGFYNEQFF.

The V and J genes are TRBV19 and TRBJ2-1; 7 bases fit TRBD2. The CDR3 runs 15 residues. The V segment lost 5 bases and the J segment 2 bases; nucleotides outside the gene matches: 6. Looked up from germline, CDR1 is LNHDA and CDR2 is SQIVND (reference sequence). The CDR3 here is CASSPIAGPYNEQFF. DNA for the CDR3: TGTGCCAGTAGTCCAATAGCGGGCCCCTACAATGAGCAGTTCTTC.

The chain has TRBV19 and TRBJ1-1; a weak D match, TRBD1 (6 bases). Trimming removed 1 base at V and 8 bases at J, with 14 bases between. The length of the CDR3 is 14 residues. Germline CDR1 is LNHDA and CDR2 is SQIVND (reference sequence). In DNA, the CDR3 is TGTGCCAGTAGTATAGTGGGGGGGCAAGCGGAAGCTTTCTTT. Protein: CASSIVGGQAEAFF. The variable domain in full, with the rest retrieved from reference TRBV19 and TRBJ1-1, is DGGITQSPKYLFRKEGQNVTLSCEQNLNHDAMYWYRQDPGQGLRLIYYSQIVNDFQKGDIAEGYSVSREKKESFPLTVTSAQKNPTAFYLCASSIVGGQAEAFFGQGTRLTVV.

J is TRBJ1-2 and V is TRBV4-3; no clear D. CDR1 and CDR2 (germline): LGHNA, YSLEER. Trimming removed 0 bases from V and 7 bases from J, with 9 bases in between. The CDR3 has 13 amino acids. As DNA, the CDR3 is TGCGCCAGCAGCCAAGATTCGGGTGCTGGCTACACCTTC. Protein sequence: CASSQDSGAGYTF.

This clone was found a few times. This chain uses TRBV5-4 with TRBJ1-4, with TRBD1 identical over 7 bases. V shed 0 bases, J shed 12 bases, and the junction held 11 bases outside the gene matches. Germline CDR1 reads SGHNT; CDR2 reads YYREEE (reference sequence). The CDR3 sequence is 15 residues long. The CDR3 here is CASSLAETGQRELFF. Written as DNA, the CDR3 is TGTGCCAGCAGCTTGGCCGAGACAGGGCAGCGGGAACTGTTTTTT.

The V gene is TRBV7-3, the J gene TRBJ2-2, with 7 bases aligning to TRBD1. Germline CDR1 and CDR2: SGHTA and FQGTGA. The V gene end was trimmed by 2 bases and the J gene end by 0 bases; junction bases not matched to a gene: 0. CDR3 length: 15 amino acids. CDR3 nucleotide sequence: TGTGCCAGCAGCTTACAGGGGGCGAACACCGGGGAGCTGTTTTTT. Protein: CASSLQGANTGELFF.

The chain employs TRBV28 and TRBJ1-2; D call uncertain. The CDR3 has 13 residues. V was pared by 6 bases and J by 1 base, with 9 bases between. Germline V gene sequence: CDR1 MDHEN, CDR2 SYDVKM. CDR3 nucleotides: TGTGCCAGCAGGCAGGATCTTAACTATGGCTACACCTTC. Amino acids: CASRQDLNYGYTF.

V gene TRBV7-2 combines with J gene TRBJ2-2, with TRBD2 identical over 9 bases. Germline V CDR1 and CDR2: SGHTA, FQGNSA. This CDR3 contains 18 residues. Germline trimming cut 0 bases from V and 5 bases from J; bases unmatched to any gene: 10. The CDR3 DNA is TGTGCCAGCAGCTTAGCGATATTAGCGGGAGTAAGGACCGGGGAGCTGTTTTTT. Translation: CASSLAILAGVRTGELFF.

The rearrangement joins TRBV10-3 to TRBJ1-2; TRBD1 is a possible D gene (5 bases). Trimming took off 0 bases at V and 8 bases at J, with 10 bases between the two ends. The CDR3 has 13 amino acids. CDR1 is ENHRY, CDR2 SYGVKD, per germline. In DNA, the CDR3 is TGTGCCATCAGTGAGTCTCGTGGGGGGGGCTACACCTTC. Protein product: CAISESRGGGYTF.

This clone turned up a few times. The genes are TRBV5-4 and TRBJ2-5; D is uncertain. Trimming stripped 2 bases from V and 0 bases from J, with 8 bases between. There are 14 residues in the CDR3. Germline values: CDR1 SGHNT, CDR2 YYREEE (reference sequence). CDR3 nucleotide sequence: TGTGCCAGCAGCTTTTCTAGAAACCAAGAGACCCAGTACTTC. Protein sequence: CASSFSRNQETQYF.

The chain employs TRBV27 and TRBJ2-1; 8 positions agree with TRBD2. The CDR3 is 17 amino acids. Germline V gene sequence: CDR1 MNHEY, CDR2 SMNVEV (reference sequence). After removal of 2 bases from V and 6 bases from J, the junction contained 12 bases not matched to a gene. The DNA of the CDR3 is TGTGCCAGCAGTTTAGGCTCTCTAGCGGGCGGGGGCAATGAGCAGTTCTTC. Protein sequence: CASSLGSLAGGGNEQFF.

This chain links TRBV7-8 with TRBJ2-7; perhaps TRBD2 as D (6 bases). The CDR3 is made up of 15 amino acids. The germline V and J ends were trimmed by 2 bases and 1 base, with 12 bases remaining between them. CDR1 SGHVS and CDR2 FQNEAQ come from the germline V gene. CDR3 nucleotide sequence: TGTGCCAGCAGCTTAACGGAGGGCGGTTCCTACGAGCAGTACTTC. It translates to CASSLTEGGSYEQYF.

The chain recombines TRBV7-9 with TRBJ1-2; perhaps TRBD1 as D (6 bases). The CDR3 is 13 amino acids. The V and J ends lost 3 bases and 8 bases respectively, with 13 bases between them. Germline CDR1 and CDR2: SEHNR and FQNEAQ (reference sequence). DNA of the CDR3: TGTGCCAGCAGCTTTGGGCCAGGGGACGGCTACACCTTC. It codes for CASSFGPGDGYTF. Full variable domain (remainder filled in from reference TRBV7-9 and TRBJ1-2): DTGVSQNPRHKITKRGQNVTFRCDPISEHNRLYWYRQTLGQGPEFLTYFQNEAQLEKSRLLSDRFSAERPKGSFSTLEIQRTEQGDSAMYLCASSFGPGDGYTFGSGTRLTVV.

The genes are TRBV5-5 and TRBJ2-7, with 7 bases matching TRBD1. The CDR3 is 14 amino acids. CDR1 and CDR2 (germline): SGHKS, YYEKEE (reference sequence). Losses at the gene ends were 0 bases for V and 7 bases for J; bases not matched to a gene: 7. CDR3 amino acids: CASSLGDSSREQYF. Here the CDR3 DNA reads TGTGCCAGCAGCTTGGGGGACAGTTCACGGGAGCAGTACTTC.